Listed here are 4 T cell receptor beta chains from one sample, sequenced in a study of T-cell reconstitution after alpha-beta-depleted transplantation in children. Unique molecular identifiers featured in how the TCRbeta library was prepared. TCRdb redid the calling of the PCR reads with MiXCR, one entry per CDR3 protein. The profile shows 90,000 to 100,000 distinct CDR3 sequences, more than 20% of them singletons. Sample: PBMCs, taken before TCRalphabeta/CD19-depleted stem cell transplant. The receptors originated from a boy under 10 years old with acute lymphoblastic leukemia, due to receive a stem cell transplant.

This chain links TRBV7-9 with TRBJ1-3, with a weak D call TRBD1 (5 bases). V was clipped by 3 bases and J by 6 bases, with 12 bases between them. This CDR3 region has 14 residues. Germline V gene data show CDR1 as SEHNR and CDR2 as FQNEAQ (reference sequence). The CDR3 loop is CASSFGGSENTIYF. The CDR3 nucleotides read TGTGCCAGCAGCTTCGGGGGATCGGAAAACACCATATATTTT.

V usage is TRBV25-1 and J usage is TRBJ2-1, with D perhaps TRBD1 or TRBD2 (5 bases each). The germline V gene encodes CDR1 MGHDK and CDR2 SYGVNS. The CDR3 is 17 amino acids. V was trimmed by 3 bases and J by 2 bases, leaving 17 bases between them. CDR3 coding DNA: TGTGCCAGCAGTGACCCTCCGGGACCGTTGACCTACAATGAGCAGTTCTTC. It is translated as CASSDPPGPLTYNEQFF.

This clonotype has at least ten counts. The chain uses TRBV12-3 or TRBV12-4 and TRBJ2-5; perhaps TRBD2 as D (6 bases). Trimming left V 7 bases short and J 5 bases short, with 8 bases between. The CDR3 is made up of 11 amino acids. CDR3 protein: CASTSGETQYF. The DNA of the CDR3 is TGTGCCAGCACCAGCGGGGAGACCCAGTACTTC.

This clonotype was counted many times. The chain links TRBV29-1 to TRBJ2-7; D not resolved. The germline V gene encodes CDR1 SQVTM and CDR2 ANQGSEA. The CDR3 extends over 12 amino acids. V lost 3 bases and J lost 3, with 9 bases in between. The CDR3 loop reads CSVEGRGYEQYF. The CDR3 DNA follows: TGCAGCGTTGAGGGTAGAGGCTACGAGCAGTACTTC.